The source of this T cell receptor (beta chain) is a study of T cells in Graves' hyperthyroidism and ophthalmopathy. Amplified regions were TCR beta CDR3 sequences from RNA transcripts. An initial round of RT-PCR targeting the TCR CDR3 relied on the HTBI primer set. Each CDR3 protein is one row after TCRdb ran MiXCR on the multiplex PCR reads. The data show roughly 380,000 distinct CDR3 sequences, with about a sixth seen just once and roughly a sixth held by the top ten. This clonotype showed up many times. The antigen remains unidentified. Findings of the study overall: Ophthalmopathy, as predicted by the model, came a median around 7 months after the prediction. Through a model of 13 V-J features, ophthalmopathy was separated from stable hyperthyroidism.

Used for diagnoses were clinical symptoms, serum thyroxine and TRAb, thyroid ultrasound and orbital computed tomography. Germline CDR1 is SGDLS and CDR2 is YYNGEE. Trimming shortened V by 2 bases and J by 5 bases, and 16 bases separated the two germline ends. This CDR3 has 15 residues. V gene TRBV9 combines with J gene TRBJ2-5; TRBD2 might be the D (5 bases). The clonotype was recovered from a woman aged 40 to 50 with Graves' ophthalmopathy. Sequencing was carried out using blood. In DNA, the CDR3 is TGTGCCAGCAGCGTCAACGTCGGGATGGGCGAGACCCAGTACTTC. It codes for CASSVNVGMGETQYF.